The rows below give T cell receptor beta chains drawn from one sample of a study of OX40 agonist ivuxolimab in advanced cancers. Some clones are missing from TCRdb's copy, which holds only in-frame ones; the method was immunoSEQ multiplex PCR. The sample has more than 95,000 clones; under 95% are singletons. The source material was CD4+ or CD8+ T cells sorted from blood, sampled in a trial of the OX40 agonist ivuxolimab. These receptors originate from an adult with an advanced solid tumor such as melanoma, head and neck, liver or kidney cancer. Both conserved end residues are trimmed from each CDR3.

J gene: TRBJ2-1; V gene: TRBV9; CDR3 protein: ASSAQGQVLNEQF
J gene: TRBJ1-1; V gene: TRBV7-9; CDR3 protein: ASSSGQPNTEAF
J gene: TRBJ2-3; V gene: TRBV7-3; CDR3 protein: ASSLQAFGAGGRTDTQY
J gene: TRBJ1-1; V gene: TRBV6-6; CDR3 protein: ASSYSGGGTEAF
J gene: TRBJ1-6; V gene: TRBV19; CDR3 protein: ASSPRDRGSPLH
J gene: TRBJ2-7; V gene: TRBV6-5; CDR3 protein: ASRTGLAETYEQY
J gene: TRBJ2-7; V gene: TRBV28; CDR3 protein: ASSLTSGANYEQY
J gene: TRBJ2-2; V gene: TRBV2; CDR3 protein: ASTGGGGELF
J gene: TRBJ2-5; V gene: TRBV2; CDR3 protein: ASSGQGSPGTQY
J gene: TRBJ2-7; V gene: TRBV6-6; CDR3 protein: ASSSLGTEDYEQY
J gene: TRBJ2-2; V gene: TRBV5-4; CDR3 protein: ASSLGLAGNTGELF
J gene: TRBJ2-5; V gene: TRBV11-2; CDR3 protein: ASSSPIQAGIETQY
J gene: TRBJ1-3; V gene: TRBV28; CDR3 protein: ASSLYIKTSGTEKTPLGNTIY
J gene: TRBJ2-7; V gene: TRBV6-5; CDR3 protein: ASSPSKSYEQY
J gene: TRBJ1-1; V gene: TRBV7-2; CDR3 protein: ASSFWARGDTEAF
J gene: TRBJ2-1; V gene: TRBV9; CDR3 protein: ASSSTGGSYNEQF
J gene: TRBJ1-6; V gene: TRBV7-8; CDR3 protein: ASSLGQAHSPLH
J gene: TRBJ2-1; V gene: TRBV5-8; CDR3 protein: ASSLRGDYTYNEQF
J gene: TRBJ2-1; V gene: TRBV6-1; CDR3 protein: ASRQPGLALNEQF
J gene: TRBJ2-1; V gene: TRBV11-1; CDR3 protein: ASSSEGHEQF
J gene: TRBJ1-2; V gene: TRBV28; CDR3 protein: ASNTNLGGYGYT
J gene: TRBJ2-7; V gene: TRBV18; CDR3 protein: ASSLAGTFQYEQY
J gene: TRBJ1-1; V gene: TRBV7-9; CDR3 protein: ASSLLTGGEAF
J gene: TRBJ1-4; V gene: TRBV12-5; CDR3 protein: ASGRGGWGNEKLF
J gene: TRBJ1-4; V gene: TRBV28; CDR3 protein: ASCIGGTGEEKLF
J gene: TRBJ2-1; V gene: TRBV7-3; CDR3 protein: ASSSFGTSGRREQF
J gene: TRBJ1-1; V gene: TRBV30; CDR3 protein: AWSGTEEAF